These 3 T cell receptor beta chains share one sample of origin, sequenced in a study of cytomegalovirus exposure and HLA in healthy donors. 13 Jbeta primers and 60 Vbeta primers were used for the PCR. The assay was immunoSEQ multiplex PCR, and TCRdb's table has in-frame clones only and misses some. Of 150,000 to 200,000 clones detected, around four fifths appear once; the ten largest clones hold more than 1.5%. Sequenced sample: PBMCs. The source of these receptors is a man aged 40-49 years in good health and CMV-seropositive.

J is TRBJ2-2 and V is TRBV5-1, with TRBD2 matching over 9 bases. Germline CDR1 is SGHRS and CDR2 is YFSETQ. The CDR3 is 16 residues long. The ends lost 3 bases at V and 3 bases at J; junction bases unmatched: 6. The CDR3 DNA sequence: TGCGCCAGCAGCTCCTTGACTAGCGGTGACACCGGGGAGCTGTTTTTT. Translated: CASSSLTSGDTGELFF.

This CDR3 is CASSLGRGLRNTGELFF. The CDR3 nucleotides read TGTGCCAGCAGCTTAGGAAGGGGGCTAAGGAACACCGGGGAGCTGTTTTTT. The gene calls are TRBV7-3 and TRBJ2-2; TRBD1 agrees at 7 bases. The trim removed 2 bases at V and 1 base at J, leaving 7 bases unmatched. This CDR3 is 17 amino acids long. Per the germline V gene, CDR1 is SGHTA and CDR2 is FQGTGA.

This rearrangement joins TRBV6-5 to TRBJ2-7; TRBD1 matches 11 bases. J lost 6 bases, V lost 4 bases, and 8 bases had no gene match. CDR1 MNHEY and CDR2 SVGAGI come from the germline V gene. This CDR3 spans 15 amino acids. DNA for the CDR3: TGTGCCAGCAGTTGGTTCCGGGACAGGGGGAGCGAGCAGTACTTC. This encodes CASSWFRDRGSEQYF.